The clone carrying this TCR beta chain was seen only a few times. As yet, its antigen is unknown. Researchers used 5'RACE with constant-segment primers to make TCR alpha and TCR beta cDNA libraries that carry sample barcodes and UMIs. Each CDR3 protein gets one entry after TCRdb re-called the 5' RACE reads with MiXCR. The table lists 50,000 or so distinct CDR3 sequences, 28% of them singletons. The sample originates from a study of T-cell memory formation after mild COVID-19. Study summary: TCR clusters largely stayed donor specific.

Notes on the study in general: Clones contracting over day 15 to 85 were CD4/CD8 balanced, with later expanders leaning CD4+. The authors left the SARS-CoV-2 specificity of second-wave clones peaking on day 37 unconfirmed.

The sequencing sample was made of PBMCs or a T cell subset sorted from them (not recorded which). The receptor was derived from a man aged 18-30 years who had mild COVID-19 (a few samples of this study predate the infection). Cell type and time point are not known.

Here the CDR3 DNA reads TGCGCCAGCAGCTACGGGACTACACAAGAGACCCAGTACTTC. This sequence encodes CASSYGTTQETQYF. The chain couples TRBV5-1 to TRBJ2-5; 7 bases fit TRBD2. The CDR3 sequence is 14 residues long. The V and J ends lost 3 bases and 2 bases, in that order; junction bases with no gene match: 4. Germline loops: CDR1 SGHRS, CDR2 YFSETQ. Supplemented by reference TRBV5-1 and TRBJ2-5, the full variable domain reads KAGVTQTPRYLIKTRGQQVTLSCSPISGHRSVSWYQQTPGQGLQFLFEYFSETQRNKGNFPGRFSGRQFSNSRSEMNVSTLELGDSALYLCASSYGTTQETQYFGPGTRLLVL.